This TCR beta chain was recovered during a study of CD8+ T cells in alopecia areata. The overall study: Treated patients' severity was scored by percentage of affected scalp area. Broader study findings: While patients received tofacitinib, many expanded lesional clones remained present in scalp and blood.

Treatment: oral pan-JAK inhibitor, 5-10 mg twice daily. Alopecia areata patients had lesional scalp punch biopsies and peripheral blood taken from them. Isolated RNA was reverse transcribed into cDNA used as the sequencing template. The method was immunoSEQ multiplex PCR; TCRdb's version includes in-frame clones alone and lacks a portion of them. The table shows about 200,000 clones, with less than 45% occurring only once. The junction had 8 bases not matched to a gene; V was cut back by 6 bases and J by 7 bases. This CDR3 is built from 14 residues. Germline loops: CDR1 MNHNS, CDR2 SASEGT. This clone was detected only a few times. Its antigen is still unknown.

This TCR derives from a human donor with alopecia areata. The genes are TRBV6-1 and TRBJ2-1, with 8 bases identical to TRBD2. Sequencing used CD4+ T cells sorted from blood, obtained at approximately week 34, from a patient treated with tofacitinib. The CDR3 sequence: CASRFGGAGNEQFF. For the CDR3, the DNA is TGTGCCAGCAGATTCGGGGGGGCCGGGAATGAGCAGTTCTTC.